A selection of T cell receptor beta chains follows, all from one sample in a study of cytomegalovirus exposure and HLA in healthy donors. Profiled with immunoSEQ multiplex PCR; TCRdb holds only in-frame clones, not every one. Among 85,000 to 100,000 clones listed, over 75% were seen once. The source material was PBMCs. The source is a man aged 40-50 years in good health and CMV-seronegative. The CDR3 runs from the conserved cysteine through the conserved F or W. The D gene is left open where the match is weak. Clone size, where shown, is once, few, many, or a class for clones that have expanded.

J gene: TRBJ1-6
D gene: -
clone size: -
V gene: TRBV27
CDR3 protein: CASKLRWGQDNSPLHF
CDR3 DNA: TGTGCCAGCAAGCTACGCTGGGGGCAGGACAATTCACCCCTCCACTTT

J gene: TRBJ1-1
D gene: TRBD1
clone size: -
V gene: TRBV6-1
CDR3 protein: CAVIQGENTEAFF
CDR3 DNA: TGTGCCGTAATACAGGGGGAGAACACTGAAGCTTTCTTT

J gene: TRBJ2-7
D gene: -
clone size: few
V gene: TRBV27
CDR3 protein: CASSCRDTSYEQYF
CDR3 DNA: TGTGCCAGCAGCTGTCGGGACACGTCCTACGAGCAGTACTTC

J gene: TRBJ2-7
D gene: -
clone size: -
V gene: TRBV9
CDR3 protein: CASSVGLTDRSYEQYF
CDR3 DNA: TGTGCCAGCAGCGTAGGGCTCACAGATCGCTCCTACGAGCAGTACTTC

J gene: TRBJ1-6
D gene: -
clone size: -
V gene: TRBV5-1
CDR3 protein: CASSLEVGALGSPLHF
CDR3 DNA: TGCGCCAGCAGCTTGGAGGTTGGGGCCCTCGGGTCACCCCTCCACTTT

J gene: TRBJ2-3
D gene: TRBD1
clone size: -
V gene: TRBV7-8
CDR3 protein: CASSSGQGASTDTQYF
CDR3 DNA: TGTGCCAGCAGCTCCGGACAGGGGGCCTCCACAGATACGCAGTATTTT

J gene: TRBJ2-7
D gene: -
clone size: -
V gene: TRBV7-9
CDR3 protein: CASSLMVSSEQYF
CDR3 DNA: TGTGCCAGCAGCTTAATGGTGTCTAGCGAGCAGTACTTC

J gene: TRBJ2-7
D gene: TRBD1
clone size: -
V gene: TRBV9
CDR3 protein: CASSVEQGSGYEQYF
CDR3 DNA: TGTGCCAGCAGCGTAGAACAGGGGTCGGGCTACGAGCAGTACTTC

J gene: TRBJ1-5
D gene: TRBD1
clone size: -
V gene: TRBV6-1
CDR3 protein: CASSEGTGGSNQPQHF
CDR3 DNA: TGTGCCAGCAGTGAAGGGACAGGGGGTAGCAATCAGCCCCAGCATTTT

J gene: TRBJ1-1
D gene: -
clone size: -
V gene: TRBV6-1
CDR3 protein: CASSSRGKTTEAFF
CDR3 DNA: TGTGCCAGCTCCTCCAGGGGAAAGACCACTGAAGCTTTCTTT

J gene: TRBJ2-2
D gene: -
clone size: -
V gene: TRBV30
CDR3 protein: CAWSFSSRTGELFF
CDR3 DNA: TGTGCCTGGAGTTTCTCCTCCCGCACCGGGGAGCTGTTTTTT

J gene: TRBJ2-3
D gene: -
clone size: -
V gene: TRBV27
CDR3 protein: CASRRNTDTQYF
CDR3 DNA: TGTGCCAGCAGGCGGAACACAGATACGCAGTATTTT

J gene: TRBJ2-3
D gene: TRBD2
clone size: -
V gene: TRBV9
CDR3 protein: CASSIGTSGGPDTQYF
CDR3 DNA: TGTGCCAGCAGCATAGGGACTAGCGGGGGGCCAGATACGCAGTATTTT

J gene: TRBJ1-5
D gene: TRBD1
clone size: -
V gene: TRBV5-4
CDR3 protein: CASSAGQGSNQPQHF
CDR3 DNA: TGTGCCAGCAGCGCTGGACAGGGCAGCAATCAGCCCCAGCATTTT

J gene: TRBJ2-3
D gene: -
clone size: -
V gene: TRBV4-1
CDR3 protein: CASSQDGGAADTQYF
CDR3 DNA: TGCGCCAGCAGCCAAGATGGCGGGGCTGCAGATACGCAGTATTTT

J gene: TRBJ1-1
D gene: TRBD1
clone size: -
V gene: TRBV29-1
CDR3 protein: CSVEDPGQGLTEAFF
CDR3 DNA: TGCAGCGTTGAAGACCCGGGACAGGGATTAACTGAAGCTTTCTTT

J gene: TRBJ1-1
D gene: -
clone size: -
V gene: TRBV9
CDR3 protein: CASSETGSMNTEAFF
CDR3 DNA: TGTGCCAGCAGCGAGACAGGAAGCATGAACACTGAAGCTTTCTTT

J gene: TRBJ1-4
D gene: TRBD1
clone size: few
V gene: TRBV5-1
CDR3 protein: CASSWTGGQEKLFF
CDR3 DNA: TGCGCCAGCAGCTGGACAGGGGGCCAGGAAAAACTGTTTTTT

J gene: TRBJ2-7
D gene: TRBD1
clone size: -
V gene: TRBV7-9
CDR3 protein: CASSTGTGVFYEQYF
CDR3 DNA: TGTGCCAGCAGCACCGGGACAGGGGTTTTCTACGAGCAGTACTTC

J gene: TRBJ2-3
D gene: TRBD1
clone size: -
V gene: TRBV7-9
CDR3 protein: CASSPGQGSTDTQYF
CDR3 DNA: TGTGCCAGCAGTCCCGGACAGGGGAGCACAGATACGCAGTATTTT

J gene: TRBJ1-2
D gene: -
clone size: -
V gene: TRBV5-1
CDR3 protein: CASSLDGGYGYTF
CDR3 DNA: TGCGCCAGCAGCTTGGACGGAGGCTATGGCTACACCTTC

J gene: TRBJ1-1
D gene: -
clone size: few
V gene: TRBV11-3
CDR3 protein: CASSLEPDTEAFF
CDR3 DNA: TGTGCCAGCAGCTTAGAGCCGGACACTGAAGCTTTCTTT

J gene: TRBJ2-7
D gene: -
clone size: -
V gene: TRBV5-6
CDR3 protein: CASSFLPGSYEQYF
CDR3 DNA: TGTGCCAGCAGCTTTTTGCCAGGGTCTTACGAGCAGTACTTC

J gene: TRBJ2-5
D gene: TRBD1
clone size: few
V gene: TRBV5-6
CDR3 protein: CASSWSGTGGAWAQETQYF
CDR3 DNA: TGTGCCAGCAGTTGGTCCGGGACAGGGGGCGCTTGGGCCCAAGAGACCCAGTACTTC

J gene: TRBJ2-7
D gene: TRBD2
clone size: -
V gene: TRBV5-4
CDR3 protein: CASSLVSAGREEQYF
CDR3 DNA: TGTGCCAGCAGCTTGGTATCGGCAGGGAGGGAAGAGCAGTACTTC

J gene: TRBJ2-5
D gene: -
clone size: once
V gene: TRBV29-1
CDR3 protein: CSVQISETQYF
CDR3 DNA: TGCAGCGTTCAGATATCGGAGACCCAGTACTTC

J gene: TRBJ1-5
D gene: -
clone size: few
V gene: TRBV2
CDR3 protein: CASSGRQADQPQHF
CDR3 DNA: TGTGCCAGCAGCGGAAGACAGGCCGATCAGCCCCAGCATTTT

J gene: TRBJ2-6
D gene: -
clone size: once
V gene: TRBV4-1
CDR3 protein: CASSHPGANVLTF
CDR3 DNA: TGCGCCAGCAGCCATCCAGGGGCCAACGTCCTGACTTTC